What follows are 18 T cell receptor beta chains derived from one specimen sequenced in a study of shared clonotypes between healthy human individuals. Naive CD8 cells were CD45RO-negative, positively selected for CCR7, excluding terminally differentiated effector memory CD45RA+ cells. Repertoires were generated with immunoSEQ multiplex PCR, while TCRdb's copy carries only in-frame clones and drops some. The sample has millions of clones; about 95% are singletons. The sample taken for sequencing was naive CD8+ T cells sorted from blood. These receptor sequences come from a man between 18 and 29 years old in good health.

A few counts support this clone. The sample carries other DNA sequences with the same CDR3. The rearrangement uses TRBV5-1 and TRBJ2-3; the D is unclear. The CDR3 totals 11 residues. Germline V lookup: CDR1 SGHRS, CDR2 YFSETQ. V was shortened by 5 bases and J by 4 bases, with 5 bases between the two germline ends. The DNA for the CDR3 is TGCGCCAGCAGTAGTGCAGATACGCAGTATTTT. This codes for CASSSADTQYF.

A single count supports this clone. The V and J genes are TRBV5-1 and TRBJ2-3; 9 bases are a match to TRBD2. Germline CDR1 is SGHRS and CDR2 is YFSETQ. The CDR3 is 19 amino acids. V dropped 4 bases and J dropped 0; count of bases not matched to a gene: 15. CDR3 loop: CASSPLEAGGDTSTDTQYF. The CDR3 DNA reads as TGCGCCAGCAGCCCCCTGGAAGCGGGGGGAGATACTAGCACAGATACGCAGTATTTT.

V gene TRBV11-2 combines with J gene TRBJ2-3, with D hard to call. This CDR3 has 13 amino acids. V gave up 1 base and J gave up 6 bases, with 8 bases separating them. In germline, CDR1 is SGHAT, CDR2 FQNNGV. CDR3 DNA sequence: TGTGCCAGCAGCTTAGCCGCCCTGGATACGCAGTATTTT. It encodes CASSLAALDTQYF.

J is TRBJ2-7 and V is TRBV6-1; the match to TRBD2 covers 7 bases. The CDR3 length is 14 residues. The germline CDR1 and CDR2 sequences are MNHNS and SASEGT. The J segment lost 4 bases and the V segment lost 4 bases, leaving 7 bases of the junction unmatched. CDR3: CASSVSGTQYEQYF. In DNA, the CDR3 is TGTGCCAGCAGTGTGAGCGGGACCCAATACGAGCAGTACTTC.

The chain uses TRBV2 and TRBJ1-4; D ambiguous. Trimming took off 0 bases at V and 0 bases at J, with 5 bases between the two ends. The V gene's germline CDR1 is SNHLY and CDR2 FYNNEI. This CDR3 has 15 amino acids. The CDR3 DNA sequence: TGTGCCAGCAGTGAAGCGTGGGCAACTAATGAAAAACTGTTTTTT. The encoded protein is CASSEAWATNEKLFF. The full variable domain, completed using reference TRBV2 and TRBJ1-4, is EPEVTQTPSHQVTQMGQEVILRCVPISNHLYFYWYRQILGQKVEFLVSFYNNEISEKSEIFDDQFSVERPDGSNFTLKIRSTKLEDSAMYFCASSEAWATNEKLFFGSGTQLSVL.

The chain carries TRBV5-5 and TRBJ2-7; D is unclear. CDR3 size: 13 residues. Trimming took 2 bases from V and 2 from J, leaving 8 bases between them. Germline values: CDR1 SGHKS, CDR2 YYEKEE (reference sequence). The CDR3 DNA is TGTGCCAGCAGCTTTGGTCGGACCTACGAGCAGTACTTC. This encodes CASSFGRTYEQYF.

The V and J genes are TRBV11-2 and TRBJ2-3, with D unclear. Germline V CDR1 and CDR2: SGHAT, FQNNGV. This CDR3 contains 14 residues. V lost 5 bases and J 2 bases, leaving 11 bases between the germline ends. CDR3 in amino acids: CASSPLRSTDTQYF. For the CDR3, the DNA is TGTGCCAGCAGCCCCCTGCGGTCCACAGATACGCAGTATTTT.

The CDR3: CASSESGGSYEQYF. The DNA of the CDR3 is TGCGCCAGCAGTGAGAGCGGGGGTTCCTACGAGCAGTACTTC. The V and J genes are TRBV4-1 and TRBJ2-7, with 8 bases fitting TRBD2. The CDR3 runs to 14 residues. The germline gives CDR1 MGHRA, CDR2 YSYEKL. Germline trimming cut 6 bases from V and 1 base from J; bases unmatched to any gene: 5.

The rearrangement joins TRBV27 to TRBJ2-7, with D perhaps TRBD1 or TRBD2 (5 bases each). V was shortened by 5 bases and J by 0 bases, with 14 bases between the two germline ends. The CDR3 runs 15 residues. Germline V gives CDR1 MNHEY, CDR2 SMNVEV (reference sequence). The CDR3 bases are TGTGCCAGCAGTACCTCCGGGGCCAGCTCCTACGAGCAGTACTTC. This gives the protein CASSTSGASSYEQYF.

The chain uses TRBV5-6 and TRBJ2-3, with D possibly being TRBD1 (5 bases). The CDR3 spans 12 residues. Germline CDR1 is SGHDT and CDR2 is YYEEEE. Deletions cut 4 bases from V and 9 bases from J, with 12 bases between. DNA of the CDR3: TGTGCCAGCAGCGGAGACAGAGTGACGCAGTATTTT. This encodes CASSGDRVTQYF.

The CDR3 region has the DNA TGTGCCAGCATAGGGGAGAAGGGTACAGATACGCAGTATTTT. Protein sequence: CASIGEKGTDTQYF. J is TRBJ2-3 and V is TRBV2; D tentatively fits TRBD1 or TRBD2 (5 bases each). There are 14 residues in the CDR3. V dropped 7 bases and J dropped 3 bases, with 14 bases sitting between them. Germline assignment: CDR1 SNHLY and CDR2 FYNNEI. Supplemented by reference TRBV2 and TRBJ2-3, the full variable domain reads EPEVTQTPSHQVTQMGQEVILRCVPISNHLYFYWYRQILGQKVEFLVSFYNNEISEKSEIFDDQFSVERPDGSNFTLKIRSTKLEDSAMYFCASIGEKGTDTQYFGPGTRLTVL.

The CDR3 bases are TGTGCCAGCAGTCCGACTAGCGGGGGTGTCAATGAGCAGTTCTTC. This sequence encodes CASSPTSGGVNEQFF. The V call is TRBV28, the J call TRBJ2-1; 12 nucleotides agree with TRBD2. Trimming removed 5 bases from V and 6 bases from J; junction bases left unmatched: 5. The CDR3 is 15 amino acids. CDR1 is MDHEN, CDR2 SYDVKM, per germline.

The chain uses TRBV19 and TRBJ2-6; 7 nucleotides align to TRBD2. CDR1 LNHDA and CDR2 SQIVND come from the germline V gene (reference sequence). The CDR3 runs to 17 residues. With 4 bases clipped from V and 1 base from J, the junction kept 7 bases outside the gene matches. CDR3 nucleotide sequence: TGTGCCAGTAGTACCATAGGGAGGGTTTCTGGGGCCAACGTCCTGACTTTC. Protein sequence: CASSTIGRVSGANVLTF.

The V gene is TRBV19, the J gene TRBJ1-5; D is perhaps TRBD1 (5 bases). The CDR3 consists of 17 residues. Germline CDR1 is LNHDA and CDR2 is SQIVND (reference sequence). V lost 3 bases to trimming and J lost 0 bases, with 15 bases between them. CDR3: CASSIRDEPYSNQPQHF. For the CDR3, the DNA is TGTGCCAGTAGTATCCGGGACGAGCCCTATAGCAATCAGCCCCAGCATTTT.

V and J are TRBV5-4 and TRBJ2-5; tentative D call: TRBD2 (7 bases). Trimming removed 0 bases at V and 4 bases at J, with 13 bases between. Per germline, CDR1 SGHNT and CDR2 YYREEE (reference sequence). This CDR3 spans 15 amino acids. CDR3 coding DNA: TGTGCCAGCAGCTTGGCGGGGGGCTCCCTAGAGACCCAGTACTTC. Translating gives CASSLAGGSLETQYF. Full variable domain (missing parts from reference TRBV5-4 and TRBJ2-5): ETGVTQSPTHLIKTRGQQVTLRCSSQSGHNTVSWYQQALGQGPQFIFQYYREEENGRGNFPPRFSGLQFPNYSSELNVNALELDDSALYLCASSLAGGSLETQYFGPGTRLLVL.

V and J are TRBV9 and TRBJ2-7, with D tentatively TRBD1 or TRBD2 (6 bases each). V was trimmed by 0 bases and J by 4 bases, leaving 11 bases between them. The CDR3 spans 14 residues. In germline, CDR1 is SGDLS, CDR2 YYNGEE. CDR3 residues: CASSVEGEVYEQYF. In DNA form, the CDR3 reads TGTGCCAGCAGCGTAGAGGGGGAGGTGTACGAGCAGTACTTC.

The CDR3 DNA sequence: TGCAGTGCTAGAGACGATGAGCAGTTCTTC. It translates to CSARDDEQFF. The J gene is TRBJ2-1, the V gene TRBV20-1; D unresolved. The CDR3 length is 10 residues. The V gene lost 0 bases and the J gene lost 8 bases, with 2 bases spanning the gap. Germline CDR1 reads DFQATT; CDR2 reads SNEGSKA (reference sequence).

The genes are TRBV4-1 and TRBJ2-2, with D tentatively TRBD2 (6 bases). From germline, CDR1 is MGHRA and CDR2 YSYEKL. The CDR3 consists of 15 residues. Trimming stripped 4 bases from V and 3 bases from J, with 12 bases between. The DNA of the CDR3 is TGCGCCAGCAGCCGGTTTTCGGGAGACACCGGGGAGCTGTTTTTT. This encodes CASSRFSGDTGELFF.